Following are 3 T cell receptor beta chains from one sample sequenced in a study of T-cell reconstitution after alpha-beta-depleted transplantation in children. Unique molecular identifiers were used in preparing the TCRbeta library. From the PCR reads, TCRdb called clonotypes with MiXCR, one entry per CDR3 protein. The sample contains around 700,000 distinct CDR3 sequences, approximately 14% of which appear only once. The specimen comprised PBMCs, sampled before TCRalphabeta/CD19-depleted stem cell transplant. The receptors were gathered from a girl aged 2 to 9 with congenital amegakaryocytic thrombocytopenia, due to receive a stem cell transplant.

This clonotype was recorded at least ten times. J is TRBJ1-6 and V is TRBV28, with 7 nucleotides matching TRBD1. Trimming removed 6 bases from V and 6 bases from J; junction bases left unmatched: 5. This CDR3 spans 14 amino acids. Germline V gene lookup returns CDR1 MDHEN and CDR2 SYDVKM. The CDR3 nucleotides are TGTGCCAGCAGCCTAGGGGGCAGTAATTCACCCCTCCACTTT. The encoded protein is CASSLGGSNSPLHF.

This clonotype was seen more than once but under ten times. The V and J genes are TRBV11-2 and TRBJ2-5; D remains ambiguous. Per the germline V gene, CDR1 is SGHAT and CDR2 is FQNNGV. Trimming left V 10 bases short and J 2 bases short, with 8 bases between. The length of the CDR3 is 11 residues. The chain's CDR3 is CATKSQETQYF. DNA for the CDR3: TGTGCCACTAAGTCTCAAGAGACCCAGTACTTC.

On this clonotype itself: It may be a read error: a sequence one base away is much more abundant. The chain couples TRBV29-1 to TRBJ2-2; no definite D call. The CDR3 is 12 residues long. The ends were cut back, 4 bases at V and 8 bases at J, with 11 bases in the middle. Germline CDR1 reads SQVTM; CDR2 reads ANQGSEA. The DNA of the CDR3 is TGCAGCGTTGCACTACGGGCGGGGGAGCTGTTTTTT. It is translated as CSVALRAGELFF.